This paragraph covers one T cell receptor beta chain sequence. Its antigen is not known. This record belongs to a study of OX40 agonist ivuxolimab in advanced cancers. Study observations and caveats: Circulating CD4+ and CD8+ T cells showed clonal expansion by week 6 at 0.1 to 3.0 mg/kg.

Sampling of blood occurred at baseline, cycle 4 day 1, and cycle 7 day 1. The table came from immunoSEQ multiplex PCR; TCRdb's copy has only in-frame clones and leaves some out. The sample lists 30,000 to 35,000 clones, 84% occurring once. CDR3 length: 15 residues. The V and J ends lost 2 bases and 2 bases respectively, with 12 bases between them. CDR1 is KGHSH and CDR2 is LQKENI in the germline V gene. The sequence derives from an adult with an advanced solid tumor such as melanoma, head and neck, liver or kidney cancer. The sequencing used CD4+ or CD8+ T cells sorted from blood, collected in a trial of the OX40 agonist ivuxolimab. The chain joins TRBV18 to TRBJ1-2; weak D call: TRBD1 (5 bases). The CDR3 nucleotides are TGTGCCAGCTCACCAGGATCGACAGCGAACTATGGCTACACCTTC. This codes for CASSPGSTANYGYTF.